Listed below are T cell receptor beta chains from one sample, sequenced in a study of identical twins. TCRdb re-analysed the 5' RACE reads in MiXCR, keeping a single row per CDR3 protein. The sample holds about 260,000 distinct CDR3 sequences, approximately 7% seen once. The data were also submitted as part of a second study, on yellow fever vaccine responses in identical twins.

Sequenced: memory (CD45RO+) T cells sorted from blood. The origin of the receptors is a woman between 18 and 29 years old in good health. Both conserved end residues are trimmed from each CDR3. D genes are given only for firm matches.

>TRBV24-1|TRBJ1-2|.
ATSDFGEYGYT
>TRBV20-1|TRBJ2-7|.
SAWIDYEQY
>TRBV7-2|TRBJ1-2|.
ASSTRDRLARDYT
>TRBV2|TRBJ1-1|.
ASSRGGTVAGTEAF
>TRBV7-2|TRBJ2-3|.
ASSSSLLATDTQY
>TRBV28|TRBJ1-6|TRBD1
ASRIGQGAPSPLH
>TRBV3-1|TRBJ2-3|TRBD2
ASRVSGREDTQY
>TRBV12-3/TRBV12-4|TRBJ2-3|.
ASSLDPLRGRSSTDTQY
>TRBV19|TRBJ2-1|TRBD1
ASNTITGTGGNEQF
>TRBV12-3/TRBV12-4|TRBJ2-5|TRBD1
ASSSTGEETQY
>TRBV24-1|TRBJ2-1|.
ATSRVGGVNEQF
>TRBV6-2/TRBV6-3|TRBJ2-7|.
ASGRRASKNYEQY
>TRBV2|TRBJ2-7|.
ASSEGSGPSGEQY
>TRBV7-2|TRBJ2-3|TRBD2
ASSLDSAGGMDTQY
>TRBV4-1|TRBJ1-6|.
ASSALGVNDSPLH
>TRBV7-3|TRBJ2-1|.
ASSSQRAYNEQF
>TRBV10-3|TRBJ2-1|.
AIGGRDEQF
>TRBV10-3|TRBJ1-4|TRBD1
AISATGSNEKLF
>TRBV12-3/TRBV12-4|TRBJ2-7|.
ASSYRAGYEQY
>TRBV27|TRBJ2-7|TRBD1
ASSFDRGRSEQY
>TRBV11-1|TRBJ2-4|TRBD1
ASSSKTGIPDIAKNIQY
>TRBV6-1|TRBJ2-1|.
ASSDRLGNYNEQF
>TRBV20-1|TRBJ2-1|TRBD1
SAGSGTGGFNEQF
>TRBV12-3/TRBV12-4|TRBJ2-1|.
ASSFNPTGNEQF
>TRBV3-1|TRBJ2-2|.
ASSQDLAGVTGELF
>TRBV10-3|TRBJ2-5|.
AISDGETQY
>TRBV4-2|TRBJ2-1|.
ASSQEGSGGLSYNEQF
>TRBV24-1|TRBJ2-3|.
ATSDLIANTQY
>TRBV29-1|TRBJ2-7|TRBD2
SVAGLAGGREQY
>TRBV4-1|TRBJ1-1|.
ASSQADLNFKAF
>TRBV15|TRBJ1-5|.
ATSGGGQAAPQH
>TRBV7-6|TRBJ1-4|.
ASSSTKDTVGKLF
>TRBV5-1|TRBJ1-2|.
ASSPSMGGLTNYGYT
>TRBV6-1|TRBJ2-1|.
ASSLPPGRYNEQF
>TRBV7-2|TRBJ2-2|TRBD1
ASNTRQGYTGELF
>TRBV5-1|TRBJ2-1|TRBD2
ASSKGLAGGLYNEQF
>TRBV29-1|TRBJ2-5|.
SAGRGRGAQETQY
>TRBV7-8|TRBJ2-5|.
ASTPVGSEQETQY
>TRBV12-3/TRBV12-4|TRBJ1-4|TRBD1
ASSPGQGHEKLF
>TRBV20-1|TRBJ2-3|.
SARAKGYSTDTQY
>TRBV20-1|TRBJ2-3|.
SATPGLAHTDTQY
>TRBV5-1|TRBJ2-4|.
ASSESTAYGNIQY
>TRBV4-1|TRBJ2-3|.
ASSQAGWFSTDTQY
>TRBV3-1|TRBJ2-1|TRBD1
ASSQATGRAF
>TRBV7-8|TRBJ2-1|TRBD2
ASQRRGSPSNEQF
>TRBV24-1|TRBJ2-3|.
ATSDFGSQATFTDTQY
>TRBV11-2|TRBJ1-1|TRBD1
ASRKKQGIHEAF
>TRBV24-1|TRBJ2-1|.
ATSDAGYEQF
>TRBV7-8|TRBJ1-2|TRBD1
ASSGGQRTSNYGYT
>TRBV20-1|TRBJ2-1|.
SASQGGPAEQF
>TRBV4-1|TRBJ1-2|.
ASSQSYIANYGYT
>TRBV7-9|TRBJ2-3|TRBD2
ASSSGIRTSADTQY
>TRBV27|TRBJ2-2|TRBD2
ASSLNPTSGGDTGELF